A selection of T cell receptor beta chains follows, all from one sample in a study of T cells in Graves' hyperthyroidism and ophthalmopathy. TCRdb reprocessed the multiplex PCR reads with MiXCR, giving one entry per CDR3 protein. The data contain around 720,000 distinct CDR3 sequences, just over 35% of them seen just once; the ten biggest clones take up less than 40%. The sample consisted of blood. Receptor source: a woman aged 40 to 50 with Graves' hyperthyroidism. Both conserved end residues are part of each CDR3. Fields, in order: CDR3 length, V gene, D gene, J gene, clone size, CDR3 protein, CDR3 DNA. A D gene is named only where the DNA matches it firmly. Clone size is not always given. Where it is, it says once, few, many or a class for expanded clones.

cdr3_length: 16; v_call: TRBV5-1; d_call: NA; j_call: TRBJ2-5; clone_size: few; cdr3_aa: CASSPYTGQNGETQYF; cdr3_nt: TGCGCCAGCAGCCCCTACACTGGACAGAACGGGGAGACCCAGTACTTC
cdr3_length: 14; v_call: TRBV20-1; d_call: NA; j_call: TRBJ2-5; clone_size: many; cdr3_aa: CSASGQTNQETQYF; cdr3_nt: TGCAGTGCTAGCGGACAGACGAACCAAGAGACCCAGTACTTC
cdr3_length: 15; v_call: TRBV3-1; d_call: TRBD1; j_call: TRBJ1-4; clone_size: few; cdr3_aa: CASSPGTGSNEKLFF; cdr3_nt: TGTGCCAGCAGCCCAGGGACAGGTAGTAATGAAAAACTGTTTTTT
cdr3_length: 15; v_call: TRBV7-2; d_call: NA; j_call: TRBJ2-7; clone_size: NA; cdr3_aa: CASSLEGTGYDEQYF; cdr3_nt: TGTGCCAGCAGCTTGGAGGGGACGGGTTACGACGAGCAGTACTTC
cdr3_length: 9; v_call: TRBV20-1; d_call: NA; j_call: TRBJ1-1; clone_size: NA; cdr3_aa: CSAMGLAFF; cdr3_nt: TGCAGTGCTATGGGGCTAGCTTTCTTT
cdr3_length: 15; v_call: TRBV20-1; d_call: NA; j_call: TRBJ2-7; clone_size: many; cdr3_aa: CSARDRGGADYEQYF; cdr3_nt: TGCAGTGCTAGAGATCGAGGGGGAGCGGACTACGAGCAGTACTTC
cdr3_length: 15; v_call: TRBV10-3; d_call: NA; j_call: TRBJ1-2; clone_size: NA; cdr3_aa: CASSDRSASLYGYTF; cdr3_nt: TGTGCCAGCAGTGATCGCTCAGCCTCTTTGTATGGCTACACCTTC
cdr3_length: 11; v_call: TRBV24-1; d_call: NA; j_call: TRBJ2-7; clone_size: NA; cdr3_aa: CATSDGPLLYF; cdr3_nt: TGTGCCACCAGTGATGGTCCTCTACTGTACTTC
cdr3_length: 13; v_call: TRBV7-2; d_call: NA; j_call: TRBJ2-5; clone_size: NA; cdr3_aa: CASSGRVQETQYF; cdr3_nt: TGTGCCAGCAGCGGGAGAGTCCAAGAGACCCAGTACTTC
cdr3_length: 14; v_call: TRBV10-2; d_call: NA; j_call: TRBJ2-2; clone_size: NA; cdr3_aa: CASSREFNTGELFF; cdr3_nt: TGCGCCAGCAGTCGGGAATTCAACACCGGGGAGCTGTTTTTT
cdr3_length: 12; v_call: TRBV29-1; d_call: NA; j_call: TRBJ1-2; clone_size: few; cdr3_aa: CSVEGGGYGYTF; cdr3_nt: TGCAGCGTTGAAGGGGGCGGCTATGGCTACACCTTC
cdr3_length: 12; v_call: TRBV12-3/TRBV12-4; d_call: NA; j_call: TRBJ1-4; clone_size: few; cdr3_aa: CASSLGREKLFF; cdr3_nt: TGTGCCAGCAGTTTAGGAAGGGAAAAACTGTTTTTT
cdr3_length: 12; v_call: TRBV29-1; d_call: NA; j_call: TRBJ2-7; clone_size: many; cdr3_aa: CSVTQNFYEQYF; cdr3_nt: TGCAGCGTTACACAGAACTTTTACGAGCAGTACTTC
cdr3_length: 14; v_call: TRBV29-1; d_call: NA; j_call: TRBJ1-1; clone_size: NA; cdr3_aa: CSVEDRRGVAEAFF; cdr3_nt: TGCAGCGTTGAAGATCGTCGAGGGGTCGCTGAAGCTTTCTTT
cdr3_length: 14; v_call: TRBV10-1; d_call: TRBD1; j_call: TRBJ1-1; clone_size: NA; cdr3_aa: CASNNGQADTEAFF; cdr3_nt: TGCGCCAGCAATAACGGACAGGCGGACACTGAAGCTTTCTTT
cdr3_length: 14; v_call: TRBV7-2; d_call: NA; j_call: TRBJ1-2; clone_size: many; cdr3_aa: CASSWQGDSNGYTF; cdr3_nt: TGTGCCAGCAGCTGGCAGGGAGATTCCAATGGCTACACCTTC
cdr3_length: 15; v_call: TRBV12-3/TRBV12-4; d_call: NA; j_call: TRBJ1-2; clone_size: many; cdr3_aa: CASSLLTGASYGYTF; cdr3_nt: TGTGCCAGCAGTTTACTCACCGGGGCGAGCTATGGCTACACCTTC
cdr3_length: 16; v_call: TRBV20-1; d_call: TRBD2; j_call: TRBJ2-7; clone_size: NA; cdr3_aa: CSARDWRAGASYEQYF; cdr3_nt: TGCAGTGCTAGAGATTGGAGAGCGGGGGCCTCCTACGAGCAGTACTTC
cdr3_length: 17; v_call: TRBV6-5; d_call: TRBD2; j_call: TRBJ2-7; clone_size: few; cdr3_aa: CASSYSTSGSIRDEQYF; cdr3_nt: TGTGCCAGCAGTTACTCGACTAGCGGGAGTATCAGGGACGAGCAGTACTTC
cdr3_length: 16; v_call: TRBV7-2; d_call: NA; j_call: TRBJ2-7; clone_size: many; cdr3_aa: CASSLGSALSSYEQYF; cdr3_nt: TGTGCCAGCAGCTTAGGTTCCGCGCTGAGCTCCTACGAGCAGTACTTC
cdr3_length: 14; v_call: TRBV10-3; d_call: NA; j_call: TRBJ1-4; clone_size: NA; cdr3_aa: CAISVVGEGEKLFF; cdr3_nt: TGTGCCATCAGTGTCGTAGGGGAGGGTGAAAAACTGTTTTTT
cdr3_length: 15; v_call: TRBV7-9; d_call: NA; j_call: TRBJ2-7; clone_size: few; cdr3_aa: CASSPLVGDRKEQYF; cdr3_nt: TGTGCCAGCAGCCCGCTGGTGGGGGATCGTAAGGAGCAGTACTTC
cdr3_length: 14; v_call: TRBV20-1; d_call: NA; j_call: TRBJ1-1; clone_size: many; cdr3_aa: CSAPTGPVGAEAFF; cdr3_nt: TGCAGTGCGCCGACCGGACCCGTGGGCGCTGAAGCTTTCTTT
cdr3_length: 16; v_call: TRBV19; d_call: NA; j_call: TRBJ1-2; clone_size: NA; cdr3_aa: CASTILYRDFAYGYTF; cdr3_nt: TGTGCCAGTACCATATTATACAGGGATTTTGCTTATGGCTACACCTTC
cdr3_length: 14; v_call: TRBV19; d_call: NA; j_call: TRBJ1-5; clone_size: many; cdr3_aa: CATQGREGNQPQHF; cdr3_nt: TGTGCCACCCAGGGAAGGGAGGGCAATCAGCCCCAGCATTTT
cdr3_length: 14; v_call: TRBV29-1; d_call: TRBD2; j_call: TRBJ2-3; clone_size: NA; cdr3_aa: CSAISGSHPDTQYF; cdr3_nt: TGCAGCGCTATAAGCGGGAGTCACCCAGATACGCAGTATTTT
cdr3_length: 14; v_call: TRBV28; d_call: NA; j_call: TRBJ2-2; clone_size: few; cdr3_aa: CASCRALNTGELFF; cdr3_nt: TGTGCCTCCTGTCGGGCCCTAAACACCGGGGAGCTGTTTTTT
cdr3_length: 12; v_call: TRBV2; d_call: NA; j_call: TRBJ1-2; clone_size: NA; cdr3_aa: CASTKGRDGYTF; cdr3_nt: TGTGCCAGCACCAAGGGACGGGATGGCTACACCTTC
cdr3_length: 13; v_call: TRBV18; d_call: NA; j_call: TRBJ2-7; clone_size: NA; cdr3_aa: CASSPSDSYEQYF; cdr3_nt: TGTGCCAGCTCTCCCTCAGACAGCTACGAGCAGTACTTC
cdr3_length: 13; v_call: TRBV2; d_call: TRBD1; j_call: TRBJ1-1; clone_size: many; cdr3_aa: CASRGTEGTEAFF; cdr3_nt: TGTGCCAGCAGGGGGACAGAGGGCACTGAAGCTTTCTTT